The 23 T cell receptor beta chains listed next were all sequenced from one sample in a study of CD8+ T cells in alopecia areata. Sequencing used cDNA as its template, made by extracting RNA and reverse transcribing it. Sequenced by immunoSEQ multiplex PCR; TCRdb stores in-frame clones only, minus some. The sample consists of roughly 59,000 clones, approximately 45% of them appearing once. This sample comprised CD8+ T cells sorted from blood, obtained at week 0. Receptor source: a human donor with alopecia areata.

This clone was observed a handful of times. J is TRBJ2-3 and V is TRBV21-1; TRBD1 is the table's D call and was not checked against the DNA. TRBV21-1 is termed a pseudogene. The CDR3 spans 16 residues. Here the CDR3 reads CASSRSQGVTGWTQYF. In DNA, the CDR3 is TGTGCCAGCAGCAGATCCCAGGGGGTAACTGGTTGGACGCAGTATTTT.

A few counts support this clone. V usage is TRBV27 and J usage is TRBJ2-7; no clear D. V was shortened by 11 bases and J by 4 bases, with 6 bases between the two germline ends. Germline CDR1 MNHEY, CDR2 SMNVEV (reference sequence). The CDR3 is made up of 9 amino acids. The CDR3 nucleotides read TGTGCCTCCGGTTACGAGCAGTACTTC. This codes for CASGYEQYF.

The V and J genes are TRBV19 and TRBJ2-2; D possibly corresponds to TRBD2 (6 bases). The CDR3 runs 15 residues. V lost 0 bases and J 6 bases, leaving 11 bases between the germline ends. CDR1 is LNHDA, CDR2 SQIVND, per germline (reference sequence). This CDR3 reads CASSIEPEGAGELFF. For the CDR3, the DNA is TGTGCCAGTAGTATAGAGCCGGAGGGTGCCGGGGAGCTGTTTTTT.

In its sample, this clone was seen a few times. V gene TRBV11-2 combines with J gene TRBJ2-5; TRBD2 matches at 10 bases. V trimming: 5 bases; J trimming: 5 bases; junction bases outside the gene matches: 17. The CDR3 runs 18 residues. CDR1 and CDR2 (germline): SGHAT, FQNNGV. The CDR3 DNA follows: TGTGCCAGCAGCCCCCGCGAGATTCTAGCGGGAGTTTTTGAGACCCAGTACTTC. It specifies CASSPREILAGVFETQYF. The full variable domain, rest sourced from reference TRBV11-2 and TRBJ2-5, is EAGVAQSPRYKIIEKRQSVAFWCNPISGHATLYWYQQILGQGPKLLIQFQNNGVVDDSQLPKDRFSAERLKGVDSTLKIQPAKLEDSAVYLCASSPREILAGVFETQYFGPGTRLLVL.

A few counts support this clone. This chain joins TRBV15 and TRBJ2-2, with 13 bases matching TRBD2. This CDR3 has 16 amino acids. J gave up 5 bases and V 5 bases, and 5 bases lay outside the gene matches. CDR1 is LNHNV, CDR2 YYDKDF, per germline (reference sequence). This CDR3 reads CATSPGTSGITGELFF. DNA for the CDR3: TGTGCCACCAGCCCCGGGACTAGCGGGATTACCGGGGAGCTGTTTTTT.

V is TRBV5-4 and J is TRBJ2-1; D is perhaps TRBD1 (6 bases). Germline assignment: CDR1 SGHNT and CDR2 YYREEE (reference sequence). The CDR3 loop spans 18 amino acids. The germline V and J ends were trimmed by 1 base and 4 bases, with 21 bases remaining between them. The CDR3 region is CASSLPPSGTNGYNEQFF. The CDR3, as DNA: TGTGCCAGCAGCTTGCCGCCCTCCGGGACAAACGGGTACAATGAGCAGTTCTTC.

The chain is built from TRBV29-1 and TRBJ2-7; D might be TRBD2 (6 bases). This CDR3 is built from 13 residues. Trimming left V 6 bases short and J 2 bases short, with 14 bases between. In germline, CDR1 is SQVTM, CDR2 ANQGSEA. CDR3 protein: CSVVSGNTYEQYF. CDR3 nucleotide sequence: TGCAGCGTGGTTAGCGGAAATACCTACGAGCAGTACTTC.

The chain uses TRBV4-1 and TRBJ2-7, with unresolved D. The germline gives CDR1 MGHRA, CDR2 YSYEKL. The CDR3 runs 14 residues. The V gene lost 1 base and the J gene lost 0 bases, with 7 bases spanning the gap. CDR3 DNA: TGCGCCAGCAGCCAAGGGTCAAGCTCCTACGAGCAGTACTTC. The encoded protein is CASSQGSSSYEQYF.

The V call is TRBV5-1, the J call TRBJ2-7, with TRBD2 identical over 8 bases. The CDR3 has 13 amino acids. Trimming at V came to 0 bases and at J to 5 bases, leaving 1 base not matched to a gene. Per germline, CDR1 SGHRS and CDR2 YFSETQ. The CDR3 here is CASSLELADEQYF. In DNA, the CDR3 is TGCGCCAGCAGCTTGGAACTAGCGGACGAGCAGTACTTC.

In its sample, this clone was seen once. The CDR3 nucleotides are TGCGCCAGCAGCCAAGTGGGACTAGCGGGACTCTACGAGCAGTACTTC. Translation gives CASSQVGLAGLYEQYF. The chain is built from TRBV4-1 and TRBJ2-7; 13 nucleotides match TRBD2. Trimming took 1 base from V and 3 from J; bases not matched to a gene: 3. The CDR3 length is 16 residues. From germline, CDR1 is MGHRA and CDR2 YSYEKL.

This clone has more than one count but fewer than ten. The genes are TRBV2 and TRBJ1-4; tentative D call: TRBD1 (6 bases). This CDR3 comprises 12 residues. V was cut by 8 bases and J by 8 bases, with 12 bases left in between. CDR1 is SNHLY, CDR2 FYNNEI, per germline. DNA of the CDR3: TGTGCCAGCGGGCGGGGGCCCGAAAAACTGTTTTTT. Translation gives CASGRGPEKLFF.

As DNA, the CDR3 is TGTGCCAGCAATCCCCAGCGGGAGGGAGTCGAGCAGTACTTC. It is translated as CASNPQREGVEQYF. V and J are TRBV6-6 and TRBJ2-7, with 10 bases fitting TRBD2. Germline V lookup: CDR1 MNHNY, CDR2 SVGAGI (reference sequence). CDR3 length: 14 residues. Trimming at V came to 7 bases and at J to 6 bases, leaving 9 bases not matched to a gene.

J is TRBJ2-2 and V is TRBV5-6; D uncertain. The CDR3 is 12 residues long. Looked up from germline, CDR1 is SGHDT and CDR2 is YYEEEE. V lost 3 bases and J lost 5, with 5 bases in between. CDR3 nucleotide sequence: TGTGCCAGCAGCTACATAACCGGGGAGCTGTTTTTT. It specifies CASSYITGELFF.

The chain employs TRBV7-9 and TRBJ1-4; D is ambiguous. From germline, CDR1 is SEHNR and CDR2 FQNEAQ (reference sequence). V was pared by 7 bases and J by 8 bases, with 8 bases between. This CDR3 has 11 amino acids. The CDR3, as DNA: TGTGCCAGCACCCCGCGGGAAAAACTGTTTTTT. This codes for CASTPREKLFF.

This chain uses TRBV6-5 with TRBJ1-2, with 7 bases that match TRBD1. Germline CDR1 reads MNHEY; CDR2 reads SVGAGI. The CDR3 consists of 14 residues. Losses at the gene ends were 6 bases for V and 5 bases for J; bases not matched to a gene: 9. The CDR3 coding sequence is TGTGCCAGCAGACAGGGGATCGATTTGTATGGCTACACCTTC. Encoded protein: CASRQGIDLYGYTF.

The chain carries TRBV7-2 and TRBJ2-7; TRBD2 matches at 9 bases. V lost 0 bases to trimming and J lost 4 bases; unmatched junction nucleotides: 7. Per the germline V gene, CDR1 is SGHTA and CDR2 is FQGNSA. The CDR3 length is 16 residues. DNA for the CDR3: TGTGCCAGCAGCTTAGCGGGGCTAGCGGGAACATACGAGCAGTACTTC. Translated, it gives CASSLAGLAGTYEQYF. The variable domain in full, completed from reference TRBV7-2 and TRBJ2-7, reads GAGVSQSPSNKVTEKGKDVELRCDPISGHTALYWYRQSLGQGLEFLIYFQGNSAPDKSGLPSDRFSAERTGGSVSTLTIQRTQQEDSAVYLCASSLAGLAGTYEQYFGPGTRLTVT.

This sequence joins TRBV4-1 and TRBJ2-5; D is possibly TRBD2 (5 bases). This CDR3 spans 13 amino acids. CDR1 MGHRA and CDR2 YSYEKL come from the germline V gene. V shed 1 base and J shed 5 bases, with 8 bases lying between them. The CDR3 DNA reads as TGCGCCAGCAGCCAAGTACCGGGGGAGACCCAGTACTTC. Its protein product is CASSQVPGETQYF.

The rearrangement uses TRBV23-1 and TRBJ2-3; TRBD2 might be the D (6 bases). TRBV23-1 is sorted into the ORF group, with uncertain function. The CDR3 is 15 amino acids. The V end was cut by 2 bases, the J end by 2 bases, with 11 bases between. Here the CDR3 reads CASSQRELATDTQYF. In DNA form, the CDR3 reads TGCGCCAGCAGTCAACGGGAGCTGGCCACAGATACGCAGTATTTT.

The rearrangement links TRBV27 to TRBJ2-7; D is possibly TRBD1 or TRBD2 (5 bases each). Trimming pared 6 bases from V and 6 bases from J, leaving 9 bases between. From germline, CDR1 is MNHEY and CDR2 SMNVEV (reference sequence). This CDR3 contains 11 residues. CDR3 region: CASSSGLEQYF. The CDR3 coding sequence is TGTGCCAGCAGCTCGGGGCTCGAGCAGTACTTC.

The chain recombines TRBV4-1 with TRBJ2-1; D may match TRBD1 or TRBD2 (5 bases each). The CDR3 is made up of 16 amino acids. Germline CDR1 is MGHRA and CDR2 is YSYEKL. Trimming removed 3 bases at V and 3 bases at J, with 15 bases between. The CDR3 region is CASSHAGTRFYNEQFF. The CDR3 DNA follows: TGCGCCAGCAGCCATGCCGGGACCCGCTTCTACAATGAGCAGTTCTTC.

The chain links TRBV10-3 to TRBJ2-3, with a possible D match to TRBD2 (6 bases). Trimming shortened V by 0 bases and J by 10 bases, and 23 bases separated the two germline ends. CDR1 and CDR2 from the germline V gene are ENHRY and SYGVKD. CDR3 length: 17 amino acids. The CDR3 is CAISESSMASALVSQYF. The CDR3 DNA sequence: TGTGCCATCAGTGAGTCGAGTATGGCTAGCGCCCTTGTCTCGCAGTATTTT.

The J gene is TRBJ2-1, the V gene TRBV7-9; TRBD2 matches at 7 bases. Germline trimming cut 2 bases from V and 1 base from J; bases unmatched to any gene: 5. The CDR3 is 16 amino acids. Germline V CDR1 and CDR2: SEHNR, FQNEAQ (reference sequence). The CDR3 reads CASSLFASGSYNEQFF. In DNA, the CDR3 is TGTGCCAGCAGCTTATTCGCTAGCGGTTCCTACAATGAGCAGTTCTTC.

In DNA form, the CDR3 reads TGTGCCAGCAGTGAACGGTGGGGGGCAGATACGCAGTATTTT. Protein: CASSERWGADTQYF. This sequence joins TRBV25-1 and TRBJ2-3, with TRBD2 as a possible D gene (6 bases). The CDR3 covers 14 residues. The V end lost 2 bases, the J end lost 4 bases, and 10 bases lay between the germline ends. CDR1 and CDR2 (germline): MGHDK, SYGVNS.